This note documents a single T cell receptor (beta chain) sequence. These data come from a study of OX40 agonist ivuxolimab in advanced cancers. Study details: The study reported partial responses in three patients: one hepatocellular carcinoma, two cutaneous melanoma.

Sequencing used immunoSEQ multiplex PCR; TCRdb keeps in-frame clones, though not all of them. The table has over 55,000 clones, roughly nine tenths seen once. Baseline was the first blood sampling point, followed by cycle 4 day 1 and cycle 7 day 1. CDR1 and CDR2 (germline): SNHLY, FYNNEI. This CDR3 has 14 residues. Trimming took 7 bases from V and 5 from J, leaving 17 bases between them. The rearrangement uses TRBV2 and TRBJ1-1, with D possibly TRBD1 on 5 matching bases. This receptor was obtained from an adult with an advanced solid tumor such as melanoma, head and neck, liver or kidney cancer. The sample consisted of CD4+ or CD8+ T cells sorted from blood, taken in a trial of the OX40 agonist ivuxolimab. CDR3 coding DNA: TGTGCCAGCACCCCCGTGGGGCGCGGGACTGAAGCTTTCTTT. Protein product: CASTPVGRGTEAFF.